This T cell receptor (beta chain) was sequenced in a study of blood T cell repertoires in COVID-19. In the study's own analysis: Amplification from reference gene primers served as the basis for estimated nucleated cell counts. Sequenced by immunoSEQ multiplex PCR; TCRdb stores in-frame clones only, minus some. That table furnishes V, J and clone size, whereas the DNA furnished D and trimming. The sample includes under 200,000 clones, approximately 86% seen only once; the top ten take 0.99%. The germline CDR1 and CDR2 sequences are MNHEY and SVGAGI. The CDR3 loop spans 16 amino acids. V was pared by 2 bases and J by 3 bases, with 8 bases of the junction left unmatched.

The chain recombines TRBV6-5 with TRBJ2-3, with 7 bases matching TRBD1. Specimen: peripheral blood. This TCR was recovered from a man aged 18 to 29 with acute or convalescent COVID-19. DNA of the CDR3: TGTGCCAGCAGTTACATGGGGGCAGGGGGTACAGATACGCAGTATTTT. Protein: CASSYMGAGGTDTQYF.